The 26 T cell receptor beta chains presented below share a single source sample, sequenced in a study of T-cell reconstitution after alpha-beta-depleted transplantation in children. Construction of the TCRbeta library involved unique molecular identifiers. MiXCR, run by TCRdb on the PCR reads, gives a single entry per CDR3 protein. The sample gives approximately 250,000 distinct CDR3 sequences, about 8.8% of which show up once; about 5% is in the top ten. The sequencing used PBMCs from the stem cell graft donor, collected from the stem cell graft. These receptors came from a human donor who donated a stem cell graft to a child with SCID.

This clonotype was observed at least ten times. The V and J genes are TRBV2 and TRBJ1-2; no definite D call. There are 15 residues in the CDR3. Germline CDR1 SNHLY, CDR2 FYNNEI. V was cut by 3 bases and J by 3 bases, with 14 bases left in between. CDR3 residues: CASSDDSVGHYGYTF. For the CDR3, the DNA is TGTGCCAGCAGTGATGATTCGGTCGGGCACTATGGCTACACCTTC.

This clonotype was recorded at least ten times. The chain combines TRBV11-2 with TRBJ2-3; 8 bases agree with TRBD2. The germline gives CDR1 SGHAT, CDR2 FQNNGV. Trimming at V came to 4 bases and at J to 2 bases, leaving 11 bases not matched to a gene. The CDR3 consists of 17 residues. CDR3 nucleotide sequence: TGTGCCAGCAGCTCCCCCCTTACTAGCGGATCCACAGATACGCAGTATTTT. This translates into CASSSPLTSGSTDTQYF.

This clonotype occurred many times. The chain combines TRBV5-1 with TRBJ2-1; 11 nucleotides line up with TRBD2. In germline, CDR1 is SGHRS, CDR2 YFSETQ. The CDR3 spans 16 residues. Unmatched junction bases numbered 6, after V lost 0 bases and J lost 7 bases. CDR3 sequence reads: CASSLGGLAGGNEQFF. The CDR3 bases are TGCGCCAGCAGCTTGGGTGGACTAGCGGGTGGTAATGAGCAGTTCTTC.

There are many counts of this clonotype. V is TRBV6-5 and J is TRBJ2-3, with unresolved D. CDR1 and CDR2 from the germline V gene are MNHEY and SVGAGI. The CDR3 has 12 amino acids. The V end was cut by 6 bases, the J end by 6 bases, with 10 bases between. This CDR3 is CASRPDPDTQYF. The CDR3 nucleotides read TGTGCCAGCAGGCCAGATCCCGATACGCAGTATTTT.

In its sample, this clonotype was seen many times. This chain connects TRBV20-1 to TRBJ2-3; D might be TRBD2 (6 bases). In germline, CDR1 is DFQATT, CDR2 SNEGSKA (reference sequence). The CDR3 spans 15 residues. V shed 3 bases and J shed 1 base, with 14 bases lying between them. Here the CDR3 reads CSASRGSSGTDTQYF. The CDR3 DNA follows: TGCAGTGCTAGCCGCGGGTCTAGCGGCACAGATACGCAGTATTTT.

This clonotype was seen ten or more times. V and J are TRBV20-1 and TRBJ1-6, with 7 bases that match TRBD1. The CDR3 length is 15 residues. V trimming: 1 base; J trimming: 5 bases; junction bases outside the gene matches: 5. Germline assignment: CDR1 DFQATT and CDR2 SNEGSKA (reference sequence). The CDR3 spells CSARVGQRNNSPLHF. In DNA, the CDR3 is TGCAGTGCTAGAGTGGGACAGAGAAATAATTCACCCCTCCACTTT.

Many counts were recorded for this clonotype. V usage is TRBV5-1 and J usage is TRBJ2-3; tentatively, D is TRBD1 (7 bases). Per germline, CDR1 SGHRS and CDR2 YFSETQ. The CDR3 consists of 16 residues. Trimming shortened V by 0 bases and J by 2 bases, and 13 bases separated the two germline ends. CDR3 protein: CASSLAGRGDTDTQYF. CDR3 in DNA: TGCGCCAGCAGCTTGGCCGGCAGGGGGGACACAGATACGCAGTATTTT.

This clonotype was detected ten times or more. V and J are TRBV9 and TRBJ2-1; D unclear. Germline assignment: CDR1 SGDLS and CDR2 YYNGEE. The CDR3 runs to 13 residues. Trimming stripped 4 bases from V and 2 bases from J, with 7 bases between. CDR3 nucleotide sequence: TGTGCCAGCAGCCTCCCCCCCTACAATGAGCAGTTCTTC. It encodes CASSLPPYNEQFF.

This clonotype was counted ten times or more. V is TRBV29-1 and J is TRBJ1-1, with D possibly matching TRBD1 (5 bases). Germline CDR1 and CDR2: SQVTM and ANQGSEA. The V end was cut by 7 bases, the J end by 1 base, with 25 bases between. The CDR3 is 17 residues long. CDR3 protein: CSADGRDAARRNTEAFF. CDR3 bases: TGCAGCGCTGATGGGCGGGACGCTGCGAGAAGGAACACTGAAGCTTTCTTT.

As concerns this clonotype: A much larger clone differs from this one at a single base, so this may be a read error. The chain has TRBV20-1 and TRBJ2-7; D not resolved. The CDR3 is made up of 11 amino acids. Per the germline V gene, CDR1 is DFQATT and CDR2 is SNEGSKA (reference sequence). The CDR3 sequence is CSALDLLELYF. The CDR3 region has the DNA TGCAGTGCCCTGGACCTCTTGGAGCTGTACTTC.

This chain connects TRBV19 to TRBJ2-1; D possibly matches TRBD1 or TRBD2 (6 bases each). This CDR3 contains 15 residues. CDR1 is LNHDA, CDR2 SQIVND, per germline (reference sequence). V was cut by 4 bases and J by 1 base, with 11 bases left in between. CDR3 DNA: TGTGCCAGTAGTAACCAGGGGAGGTCCTACAATGAGCAGTTCTTC. Translating it yields CASSNQGRSYNEQFF.

This clonotype appeared many times. The rearrangement links TRBV25-1 to TRBJ2-2, with 8 nucleotides matching TRBD1. The germline V gene encodes CDR1 MGHDK and CDR2 SYGVNS. V shed 1 base, J shed 3 bases, and the junction held 19 bases outside the gene matches. The CDR3 sequence is 21 residues long. The CDR3 loop reads CASSESRNDRGAVWDTGELFF. DNA for the CDR3: TGTGCCAGCAGTGAATCCCGCAACGACAGGGGCGCGGTTTGGGACACCGGGGAGCTGTTTTTT.

This clonotype was observed at least ten times. This chain uses TRBV6-2 or TRBV6-3 with TRBJ2-7; D may match TRBD1 or TRBD2 (5 bases each). V shed 6 bases and J shed 1 base, with 31 bases lying between them. The CDR3 runs to 20 residues. Germline CDR1 is MNHEY and CDR2 is SVGEGT. CDR3 loop: CASRGWRTNEDAGPSYEQYF. The CDR3 nucleotides are TGTGCCAGCAGAGGGTGGAGGACAAATGAGGATGCCGGACCTTCCTACGAGCAGTACTTC.

This clonotype was observed at least ten times. The rearrangement links TRBV29-1 to TRBJ2-1, with no clear D. V shed 3 bases and J shed 9 bases, with 12 bases lying between them. This CDR3 has 12 amino acids. Germline V gene lookup returns CDR1 SQVTM and CDR2 ANQGSEA. In DNA form, the CDR3 reads TGCAGCGTTGACGGGTACCTTGGTGAGCAGTTCTTC. It encodes CSVDGYLGEQFF.

This clonotype was seen at least ten times. The chain uses TRBV20-1 and TRBJ1-2; TRBD1 is a possible D gene (5 bases). This CDR3 has 14 amino acids. V lost 5 bases and J 4 bases, leaving 17 bases between the germline ends. From germline, CDR1 is DFQATT and CDR2 SNEGSKA (reference sequence). The CDR3 coding sequence is TGCAGTGCTCCTACCCTCTCCGGGGGCTATGGCTACACCTTC. As protein: CSAPTLSGGYGYTF.

This clonotype occurred many times. The genes are TRBV12-3 or TRBV12-4 and TRBJ2-5; 11 bases match TRBD2. The CDR3 runs to 17 residues. The junction had 8 bases not matched to a gene; V was cut back by 4 bases and J by 1 base. The CDR3: CASSYQAGTSGQETQYF. As DNA, the CDR3 is TGTGCCAGCAGTTACCAAGCCGGGACTAGCGGCCAAGAGACCCAGTACTTC.

This clonotype was observed a handful of times. V and J are TRBV5-1 and TRBJ2-2; D gene uncertain. The ends were cut back, 0 bases at V and 4 bases at J, with 7 bases in the middle. Germline V CDR1 and CDR2: SGHRS, YFSETQ. The CDR3 is made up of 14 amino acids. The CDR3 DNA sequence: TGCGCCAGCAGCTTGGCACTGGGCACCGGGGAGCTGTTTTTT. Residues: CASSLALGTGELFF.

At least ten counts were recorded for this clonotype. This chain joins TRBV28 and TRBJ1-3; D remains ambiguous. Between the trimmed V and J ends, which lost 6 bases and 0 bases, there was a span of 9 bases. This CDR3 spans 14 amino acids. Germline assignment: CDR1 MDHEN and CDR2 SYDVKM. This CDR3 reads CASSWEISGNTIYF. The CDR3 DNA reads TGTGCCAGCAGCTGGGAAATCTCTGGAAACACCATATATTTT. The variable domain in full, completed from reference TRBV28 and TRBJ1-3, reads DVKVTQSSRYLVKRTGEKVFLECVQDMDHENMFWYRQDPGLGLRLIYFSYDVKMKEKGDIPEGYSVSREKKERFSLILESASTNQTSMYLCASSWEISGNTIYFGEGSWLTVV.

Ten or more counts support this clonotype. The chain carries TRBV7-9 and TRBJ2-3; 7 positions agree with TRBD1. With 5 bases clipped from V and 4 bases from J, the junction kept 12 bases outside the gene matches. CDR1 SEHNR and CDR2 FQNEAQ come from the germline V gene (reference sequence). The CDR3 covers 16 residues. CDR3 DNA sequence: TGTGCCAGCAGCCCGGCCCGACAGGGCTTAGCAGATACGCAGTATTTT. It yields the protein CASSPARQGLADTQYF.

This clonotype was found many times. The J gene is TRBJ2-3, the V gene TRBV10-1; D is uncertain. Per the germline V gene, CDR1 is WNHNN and CDR2 is SYGVQD (reference sequence). This CDR3 is built from 14 residues. V was shortened by 0 bases and J by 3 bases, with 7 bases between the two germline ends. DNA of the CDR3: TGCGCCAGCAGTGAGTCGGTCTCTACAGATACGCAGTATTTT. It specifies CASSESVSTDTQYF.

This clonotype was observed many times. The V gene is TRBV12-3 or TRBV12-4, the J gene TRBJ1-1; weak D call: TRBD1 (6 bases). This CDR3 has 15 residues. Trimming shortened V by 4 bases and J by 6 bases, and 18 bases separated the two germline ends. The CDR3, as DNA: TGTGCCAGCAGTTCCCGTACAGGGTTGGGAGCTGAAGCTTTCTTT. Protein: CASSSRTGLGAEAFF.

This clonotype was recorded many times. The CDR3 spells CASSRTVNTEAFF. In DNA form, the CDR3 reads TGCGCCAGCAGTCGGACGGTCAACACTGAAGCTTTCTTT. The chain couples TRBV10-2 to TRBJ1-1; D unresolved. CDR1 is WSHSY and CDR2 is SAAADI in the germline V gene. Deletions cut 5 bases from V and 2 bases from J, with 9 bases between. The CDR3 totals 13 residues.

This clonotype was detected many times. This chain uses TRBV7-9 with TRBJ1-1; 7 bases match TRBD1. Germline trimming cut 1 base from V and 5 bases from J; bases unmatched to any gene: 4. CDR1 SEHNR and CDR2 FQNEAQ come from the germline V gene (reference sequence). This CDR3 has 14 amino acids. The CDR3 DNA is TGTGCCAGCAGCTTAGGACAGGGCCAAACTGAAGCTTTCTTT. As protein: CASSLGQGQTEAFF.

In nucleotides, the CDR3 is TGTGCCAGCAGACGGGTTGGTGCGGATACGCAGTATTTT. Encoded protein: CASRRVGADTQYF. This rearrangement joins TRBV6-1 to TRBJ2-3; no definite D call. The germline V and J ends were trimmed by 6 bases and 6 bases, with 13 bases remaining between them. CDR3 length: 13 residues. Germline V gene sequence: CDR1 MNHNS, CDR2 SASEGT.

In this sample, this clonotype turned up many times. The rearrangement links TRBV19 to TRBJ2-2, with 9 bases that match TRBD2. This CDR3 comprises 16 residues. Germline assignment: CDR1 LNHDA and CDR2 SQIVND (reference sequence). V shed 7 bases and J 6 bases; nucleotides not matched to a gene: 12. The CDR3: CASTPPGTSFSGELFF. The CDR3 nucleotides are TGTGCCAGTACCCCACCCGGGACTAGCTTTTCCGGGGAGCTGTTTTTT.

This clonotype was found a few times. This chain joins TRBV12-3 or TRBV12-4 and TRBJ1-2; a possible D gene is TRBD1 (5 bases). Trimming shortened V by 6 bases and J by 0 bases, and 20 bases separated the two germline ends. The CDR3 spans 17 residues. In DNA form, the CDR3 reads TGTGCCAGCAGCCTTGGAAAGACAGCTTCCTCTAACTATGGCTACACCTTC. Translating gives CASSLGKTASSNYGYTF.